This record covers a single T cell receptor beta chain. The antigen is not known. This sample is drawn from a study of T cell responses to AZD1222 COVID-19 vaccine. Looking at the study overall: Analyses pooled second doses at about 4 or about 12 weeks.

Whole-study findings and limits: Repertoire sampling happened only post peak T cell response. Targeting of unmutated variant regions was reportedly seen in nearly half of spike-specific TCRs. Donor demographics were predominantly white British with a female majority; clonal diversity may be underestimated.

Data came from immunoSEQ multiplex PCR; TCRdb stores just in-frame clones and leaves some out. This table holds roughly 150,000 clones, around nine tenths found once. Trimming shortened V by 6 bases and J by 5 bases, and 10 bases separated the two germline ends. The CDR3 loop spans 13 amino acids. This TCR derives from an adult in good health. The chain recombines TRBV12-3 or TRBV12-4 with TRBJ1-4; no reliable D call. The sequenced sample was peripheral blood, obtained on day 0 of AZD1222 vaccination. The CDR3 DNA reads TGTGCCAGCAGCACGGAGAAGAATGAAAAACTGTTTTTT. Translating it yields CASSTEKNEKLFF.